Below are 12 T cell receptor beta chains sequenced from a single sample in a study of blood T cell repertoires in COVID-19. Libraries were prepared by immunoSEQ multiplex PCR; TCRdb keeps only in-frame clonotypes and omits some of them. The data hold 25,000 to 35,000 clones, with about 80% observed a single time. Sequencing was done on a sample of peripheral blood. These receptors came from a man between 65 and 85 years old with active COVID-19.

The V and J genes are TRBV3-1 (or the pseudogene TRBV3-2) and TRBJ2-7; D perhaps matches TRBD2 (6 bases). Trimming left V 4 bases short and J 1 base short, with 11 bases between. This CDR3 comprises 14 residues. CDR1 is LGHDT and CDR2 is YNNKEL in the germline V gene (reference sequence). CDR3 DNA: TGTGCCAGCAGCCTTCGGAGGGGTTCCTACGAGCAGTACTTC. Protein: CASSLRRGSYEQYF.

This clone showed up just a few times. CDR3 amino acids: CASSQDEAGATEQYF. The CDR3, as DNA: TGCGCCAGCAGCCAAGATGAAGCGGGGGCGACCGAGCAGTACTTC. This chain links TRBV4-1 with TRBJ2-7; TRBD2 agrees at 8 bases. The CDR3 has 15 residues. Germline V gene data show CDR1 as MGHRA and CDR2 as YSYEKL. After removal of 0 bases from V and 6 bases from J, the junction contained 7 bases not matched to a gene.

J is TRBJ1-4 and V is TRBV4-2; D remains ambiguous. The CDR3 contains 12 residues. V lost 4 bases to trimming and J lost 6 bases, with 6 bases between them. Per the germline V gene, CDR1 is LGHNA and CDR2 is YNFKEQ. Here the CDR3 DNA reads TGTGCCAGCAGCCCCCCGGATGAAAAACTGTTTTTT. It yields the protein CASSPPDEKLFF.

The V call is TRBV2, the J call TRBJ2-2, with 7 bases aligning to TRBD2. Losses at the gene ends were 6 bases for V and 7 bases for J; bases not matched to a gene: 5. CDR1 and CDR2 from the germline V gene are SNHLY and FYNNEI. This CDR3 spans 13 amino acids. The CDR3 sequence is CASRGTTGGELFF. CDR3 in DNA: TGTGCCAGCAGGGGGACTACTGGCGGGGAGCTGTTTTTT.

This clone was seen only once. This chain joins TRBV6-6 and TRBJ1-1, with D possibly being TRBD1 (6 bases). The CDR3 loop spans 14 amino acids. The V and J ends lost 4 bases and 4 bases respectively, with 13 bases between them. Germline CDR1 is MNHNY and CDR2 is SVGAGI (reference sequence). The CDR3 here is CASSLQGMGTEAFF. CDR3 nucleotide sequence: TGTGCCAGCAGTTTACAGGGCATGGGCACTGAAGCTTTCTTT.

The chain recombines TRBV6-2 or TRBV6-3 with TRBJ2-5; TRBD2 agrees at 7 bases. Germline V CDR1 and CDR2: MNHEY, SVGEGT. This CDR3 is built from 15 residues. Trimming cost V 2 bases and J 5 bases; bases outside gene matches: 8. The CDR3 is CASSYGGSGSETQYF. Written as DNA, the CDR3 is TGTGCCAGCAGTTACGGAGGTAGCGGGTCGGAGACCCAGTACTTC.

This chain joins TRBV10-3 and TRBJ1-1, with TRBD1 as a possible D gene (5 bases). The germline CDR1 and CDR2 sequences are ENHRY and SYGVKD. This CDR3 is 14 amino acids long. The V gene lost 7 bases and the J gene lost 0 bases, with 12 bases spanning the gap. CDR3 DNA sequence: TGTGCCATCACCGACCAGGGTTTGAACACTGAAGCTTTCTTT. Translating gives CAITDQGLNTEAFF.

The V and J genes are TRBV5-6 and TRBJ1-6, with a possible D match to TRBD1 (6 bases). This CDR3 comprises 14 residues. Per the germline V gene, CDR1 is SGHDT and CDR2 is YYEEEE. Trimming shortened V by 3 bases and J by 4 bases, and 8 bases separated the two germline ends. CDR3 sequence reads: CASSWDIYNSPLHF. As DNA, the CDR3 is TGTGCCAGCAGCTGGGACATATATAATTCACCCCTCCACTTT. The full variable domain, with the rest looked up from reference TRBV5-6 and TRBJ1-6, is DAGVTQSPTHLIKTRGQQVTLRCSPKSGHDTVSWYQQALGQGPQFIFQYYEEEERQRGNFPDRFSGHQFPNYSSELNVNALLLGDSALYLCASSWDIYNSPLHFGNGTRLTVT.

This chain uses TRBV28 with TRBJ1-5; 8 nucleotides agree with TRBD1. CDR3 size: 13 residues. The junction had 4 bases not matched to a gene; V was cut back by 6 bases and J by 6 bases. CDR1 MDHEN and CDR2 SYDVKM come from the germline V gene. CDR3 nucleotide sequence: TGTGCCAGCAGGAACAGGGGGGCTCAGCCCCAGCATTTT. It is translated as CASRNRGAQPQHF.

The chain has TRBV2 and TRBJ1-5; 10 bases are a match to TRBD1. V shed 6 bases and J 5 bases; nucleotides not matched to a gene: 1. This CDR3 spans 13 amino acids. Germline V lookup: CDR1 SNHLY, CDR2 FYNNEI. The CDR3 region is CASRGTGDQPQHF. The DNA for the CDR3 is TGTGCCAGCAGAGGGACAGGGGATCAGCCCCAGCATTTT.

The chain has TRBV18 and TRBJ2-3; 9 bases fit TRBD2. This CDR3 has 15 residues. In germline, CDR1 is KGHSH, CDR2 LQKENI. The V segment lost 0 bases and the J segment 3 bases; nucleotides outside the gene matches: 1. The CDR3 nucleotides are TGTGCCAGCTCACCACCTAGCGGGGGAACAGATACGCAGTATTTT. Its translation: CASSPPSGGTDTQYF.

This chain links TRBV5-4 with TRBJ2-7, with D maybe TRBD1 (6 bases). Looked up from germline, CDR1 is SGHNT and CDR2 is YYREEE (reference sequence). This CDR3 has 15 residues. Trimming took off 5 bases at V and 3 bases at J, with 18 bases between the two ends. CDR3 protein: CASSVPTGTRYEQYF. CDR3 in DNA: TGTGCCAGCAGTGTTCCTACAGGGACCCGCTACGAGCAGTACTTC.